This is a list of T cell receptor beta chains from one sample in a study of naive CD8 T cells in extremely preterm neonates. Produced via immunoSEQ multiplex PCR; TCRdb's table is partial and in-frame only. Among about 7,000 clones listed, less than 98% were seen once. The sequenced sample was naive CD8+ T cells from blood. These receptors originate from a human donor in good health. CDR3s include the opening cysteine and the closing phenylalanine or tryptophan. Fields, in order: J gene, V gene, D gene, clone size, CDR3 DNA, CDR3 protein. D genes are given only for firm matches. Size is stated for part of the rows, as once, few or many counts, or as a class when the clone is expanded.

J gene: TRBJ2-1
V gene: TRBV9
D gene: -
clone size: -
CDR3 DNA: TGTGCCAGCAGCGTAGCCTACGGTAATGAGCAGTTCTTC
CDR3 protein: CASSVAYGNEQFF

J gene: TRBJ2-3
V gene: TRBV4-1
D gene: -
clone size: once
CDR3 DNA: TGCGCCAGCAGCCAAGAAGGCCCAGACAGAATCTACACAGATACGCAGTATTTT
CDR3 protein: CASSQEGPDRIYTDTQYF

J gene: TRBJ1-2
V gene: TRBV4-3
D gene: -
clone size: once
CDR3 DNA: TGCGCCAGCAGCCAAGATTGGAGGGGCAACTATGGCTACACCTTC
CDR3 protein: CASSQDWRGNYGYTF

J gene: TRBJ2-3
V gene: TRBV18
D gene: TRBD2
clone size: -
CDR3 DNA: TGTGCCAGCTCACCATCTAGCGGGAAAACAGATACGCAGTATTTT
CDR3 protein: CASSPSSGKTDTQYF

J gene: TRBJ2-7
V gene: TRBV4-2
D gene: TRBD2
clone size: -
CDR3 DNA: TGTGCCAGCAGCCAAGACGGGGGGGGAAACGAGCAGTACTTC
CDR3 protein: CASSQDGGGNEQYF

J gene: TRBJ1-2
V gene: TRBV29-1
D gene: -
clone size: -
CDR3 DNA: TGCAGCGTCCAATCCGGAGGCCGGGCCAACTATGGCTACACCTTC
CDR3 protein: CSVQSGGRANYGYTF

J gene: TRBJ2-7
V gene: TRBV6-1
D gene: -
clone size: -
CDR3 DNA: TGTGCCAGCAGTGCCTCAGGGTCCTACGAGCAGTACTTC
CDR3 protein: CASSASGSYEQYF

J gene: TRBJ1-2
V gene: TRBV5-4
D gene: TRBD1
clone size: once
CDR3 DNA: TGTGCCAGCAGCTTGGAAGGGACAGGGGGCTATGGCTACACCTTC
CDR3 protein: CASSLEGTGGYGYTF

J gene: TRBJ2-7
V gene: TRBV10-2
D gene: TRBD2
clone size: once
CDR3 DNA: TGCGCCAGCAGTGAACTAGCGGGGGCCTCCTACGAGCAGTACTTC
CDR3 protein: CASSELAGASYEQYF

J gene: TRBJ2-7
V gene: TRBV29-1
D gene: -
clone size: -
CDR3 DNA: TGCAGCGTTGTGAGCTACGAGCAGTACTTC
CDR3 protein: CSVVSYEQYF

J gene: TRBJ2-2
V gene: TRBV5-6
D gene: -
clone size: -
CDR3 DNA: TGTGCCAGCAGCCTCCTTAGTTACACCGGGGAGCTGTTTTTT
CDR3 protein: CASSLLSYTGELFF

J gene: TRBJ2-7
V gene: TRBV4-1
D gene: TRBD2
clone size: once
CDR3 DNA: TGCGCCAGCAGCCGCGGTAGCGGGGGTCTCGACGAGCAGTACTTC
CDR3 protein: CASSRGSGGLDEQYF

J gene: TRBJ1-2
V gene: TRBV7-3
D gene: -
clone size: -
CDR3 DNA: TGTGCCAGCAGCAATTACCGGGACAACCCTCACTATGGCTACACCTTC
CDR3 protein: CASSNYRDNPHYGYTF

J gene: TRBJ1-2
V gene: TRBV5-6
D gene: -
clone size: -
CDR3 DNA: TGTGCCAGCAGCTTGGAGGGGCTCTACTATGGCTACACCTTC
CDR3 protein: CASSLEGLYYGYTF

J gene: TRBJ2-2
V gene: TRBV9
D gene: TRBD1
clone size: -
CDR3 DNA: TGTGCCAGCAGCGTAGATAAGGGACAGGGCTTCACCGGGGAGCTGTTTTTT
CDR3 protein: CASSVDKGQGFTGELFF

J gene: TRBJ2-3
V gene: TRBV2
D gene: TRBD1
clone size: -
CDR3 DNA: TGTGCCAGCAGAGCCCCAGGGGGCCCTAGCACAGATACGCAGTATTTT
CDR3 protein: CASRAPGGPSTDTQYF

J gene: TRBJ2-7
V gene: TRBV5-1
D gene: TRBD2
clone size: -
CDR3 DNA: TGCGCCAGCAGCTTGGAGCGGGGGACCGCCTACGAGCAGTACTTC
CDR3 protein: CASSLERGTAYEQYF

J gene: TRBJ2-7
V gene: TRBV7-9
D gene: TRBD1
clone size: -
CDR3 DNA: TGTGCCAGCAGCTCGTGGGACAGGGGGCTTGAGGAGCAGTACTTC
CDR3 protein: CASSSWDRGLEEQYF

J gene: TRBJ2-7
V gene: TRBV7-6
D gene: -
clone size: -
CDR3 DNA: TGTGCCAGCAGCTTAGGTCCGGCTGGGGGCCCCTACGAGCAGTACTTC
CDR3 protein: CASSLGPAGGPYEQYF

J gene: TRBJ1-1
V gene: TRBV7-9
D gene: -
clone size: -
CDR3 DNA: TGTGCCAGCAGCCCCCTGGGAGCTGAAGCTTTCTTT
CDR3 protein: CASSPLGAEAFF

J gene: TRBJ1-2
V gene: TRBV6-5
D gene: -
clone size: -
CDR3 DNA: TGTGCCAGCAGTTCGTCAGGGATTAACTATGGCTACACCTTC
CDR3 protein: CASSSSGINYGYTF

J gene: TRBJ2-7
V gene: TRBV9
D gene: TRBD1
clone size: once
CDR3 DNA: TGTGCCAGCAGCGCAGGGACAGGGGGTTTTTACGAGCAGTACTTC
CDR3 protein: CASSAGTGGFYEQYF

J gene: TRBJ2-7
V gene: TRBV13
D gene: -
clone size: once
CDR3 DNA: TGTGCCAGCAGCTTAGCCAGTCCCTACGAGCAGTACTTC
CDR3 protein: CASSLASPYEQYF

J gene: TRBJ1-1
V gene: TRBV4-3
D gene: -
clone size: -
CDR3 DNA: TGCGCCAGCAGCCAAGATGTAGGTCAGCGGACTTTCTTT
CDR3 protein: CASSQDVGQRTFF

J gene: TRBJ1-1
V gene: TRBV5-6
D gene: -
clone size: -
CDR3 DNA: TGTGCCAGCAGCCACAGCAGATCTTGGGGGCCGAAGACTGAAGCTTTCTTT
CDR3 protein: CASSHSRSWGPKTEAFF

J gene: TRBJ2-5
V gene: TRBV7-2
D gene: -
clone size: once
CDR3 DNA: TGTGCCAGCAGCTTCGGCAGGGAGACCCAGTACTTC
CDR3 protein: CASSFGRETQYF

J gene: TRBJ2-3
V gene: TRBV7-3
D gene: -
clone size: -
CDR3 DNA: TGTGCCAGCAGCTTAACGGCGGCTAGCGCACAGACGCAGTATTTT
CDR3 protein: CASSLTAASAQTQYF

J gene: TRBJ1-5
V gene: TRBV7-6
D gene: TRBD1
clone size: -
CDR3 DNA: TGTGCCAGCAGCAGGGGACAGGGTCAGCCCCAGCATTTT
CDR3 protein: CASSRGQGQPQHF

J gene: TRBJ2-4
V gene: TRBV28
D gene: -
clone size: -
CDR3 DNA: TGTGCCAGTCGAACTATGGGTGGCATTCAGTACTTC
CDR3 protein: CASRTMGGIQYF

J gene: TRBJ2-7
V gene: TRBV6-5
D gene: -
clone size: -
CDR3 DNA: TGTGCCAGCACCCTGGGGGGCGAGCAGTACTTC
CDR3 protein: CASTLGGEQYF

J gene: TRBJ1-1
V gene: TRBV6-1
D gene: -
clone size: -
CDR3 DNA: TGTGCCAGCCGCCGGGGCACTGAAGCTTTCTTT
CDR3 protein: CASRRGTEAFF

J gene: TRBJ1-2
V gene: TRBV4-3
D gene: -
clone size: -
CDR3 DNA: TGCGCCAGCAGCCATAAGGCGAGACATAACTATGGCTACACCTTC
CDR3 protein: CASSHKARHNYGYTF

J gene: TRBJ2-3
V gene: TRBV28
D gene: -
clone size: -
CDR3 DNA: TGTGCCAGCAGTGTACTAGCAAATGTAGATACGCAGTATTTT
CDR3 protein: CASSVLANVDTQYF

J gene: TRBJ2-7
V gene: TRBV19
D gene: TRBD1
clone size: -
CDR3 DNA: TGTGCCAGTAGTCTCCTACCGGGACAGGGGTCTTCCTACGAGCAGTACTTC
CDR3 protein: CASSLLPGQGSSYEQYF

J gene: TRBJ2-5
V gene: TRBV4-3
D gene: -
clone size: -
CDR3 DNA: TGCGCCAGCAGCCAAGAAGTCCCAGGGGGGCAAGAGACCCAGTACTTC
CDR3 protein: CASSQEVPGGQETQYF

J gene: TRBJ2-1
V gene: TRBV9
D gene: TRBD2
clone size: -
CDR3 DNA: TGTGCCAGCAGTGGGACTAGCGGGGCCGCATACAATGAGCAGTTCTTC
CDR3 protein: CASSGTSGAAYNEQFF

J gene: TRBJ2-7
V gene: TRBV30
D gene: TRBD1
clone size: -
CDR3 DNA: TGTGCCTGGAGTCAGGGACAGGGAATCAACGAGCAGTACTTC
CDR3 protein: CAWSQGQGINEQYF

J gene: TRBJ1-2
V gene: TRBV6-5
D gene: -
clone size: -
CDR3 DNA: TGTGCCAGCAGTTACAACGGGGGAGGCTACACCTTC
CDR3 protein: CASSYNGGGYTF

J gene: TRBJ1-6
V gene: TRBV30
D gene: TRBD1
clone size: -
CDR3 DNA: TGTGCCTGCGCCGAGACAGGGCGATCACCCCTCCACTTT
CDR3 protein: CACAETGRSPLHF

J gene: TRBJ2-7
V gene: TRBV5-1
D gene: -
clone size: -
CDR3 DNA: TGCGCCAGCAGTTATAGACAGGAAGACGAGCAGTACTTC
CDR3 protein: CASSYRQEDEQYF

J gene: TRBJ2-7
V gene: TRBV13
D gene: TRBD2
clone size: -
CDR3 DNA: TGTGCCAGCAGCTTCGGGGAGGGCGGGGAGCAGTACTTC
CDR3 protein: CASSFGEGGEQYF

J gene: TRBJ1-6
V gene: TRBV27
D gene: -
clone size: -
CDR3 DNA: TGTGCCAGCAGTTTACGGACTACCCCGGAGGCTTATAATTCACCCCTCCACTTT
CDR3 protein: CASSLRTTPEAYNSPLHF

J gene: TRBJ2-1
V gene: TRBV9
D gene: TRBD2
clone size: -
CDR3 DNA: TGTGCCAGCAGCGTAGCGGGGGGGGCTGGAGATGAGCAGTTCTTC
CDR3 protein: CASSVAGGAGDEQFF

J gene: TRBJ2-3
V gene: TRBV13
D gene: -
clone size: once
CDR3 DNA: TGTGCCAGCAGCTTAGAGGGGGCAGATACGCAGTATTTT
CDR3 protein: CASSLEGADTQYF

J gene: TRBJ2-7
V gene: TRBV10-1
D gene: TRBD1
clone size: -
CDR3 DNA: TGCGCCAGCAGCCTTGGGCAGGGGGTACCCCACGAGCAGTACTTC
CDR3 protein: CASSLGQGVPHEQYF

J gene: TRBJ1-2
V gene: TRBV25-1
D gene: -
clone size: -
CDR3 DNA: TGTGCCAGCAGCGCCGACAGCGCGCGGCAGGGCTACACCTTC
CDR3 protein: CASSADSARQGYTF

J gene: TRBJ1-2
V gene: TRBV7-8
D gene: TRBD1
clone size: -
CDR3 DNA: TGTGCCAGCAGCTTAGGGACAGGGAGCTATGGCTACACCTTC
CDR3 protein: CASSLGTGSYGYTF

J gene: TRBJ2-7
V gene: TRBV5-1
D gene: -
clone size: -
CDR3 DNA: TGCGCCAGCAGCCCAGGACAGTTCGCCAACGAGCAGTACTTC
CDR3 protein: CASSPGQFANEQYF

J gene: TRBJ2-5
V gene: TRBV5-4
D gene: TRBD1
clone size: -
CDR3 DNA: TGTGCCAGCAGCCTTAACAGGGGACAGGCAGGGGAGACCCAGTACTTC
CDR3 protein: CASSLNRGQAGETQYF